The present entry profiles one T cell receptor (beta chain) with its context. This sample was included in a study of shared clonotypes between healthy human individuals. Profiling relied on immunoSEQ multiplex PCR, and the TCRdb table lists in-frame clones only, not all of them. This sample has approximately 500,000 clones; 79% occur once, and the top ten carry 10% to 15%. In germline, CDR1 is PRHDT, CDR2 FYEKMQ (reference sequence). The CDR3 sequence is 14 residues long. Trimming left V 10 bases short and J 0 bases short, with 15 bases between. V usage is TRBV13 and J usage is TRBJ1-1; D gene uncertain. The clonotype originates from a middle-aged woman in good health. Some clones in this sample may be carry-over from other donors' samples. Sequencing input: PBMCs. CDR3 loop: CATTPGGMNTEAFF. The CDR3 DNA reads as TGTGCCACCACACCGGGAGGGATGAACACTGAAGCTTTCTTT.